This entry concerns a single TCR beta chain. Its antigen is unknown. This CDR3 region has 10 residues. The germline gives CDR1 MNHNS, CDR2 SASEGT. The V and J ends lost 8 bases and 7 bases respectively, with 8 bases between them. The data were taken from a study of cytomegalovirus exposure and HLA in healthy donors. The PCR contained 60 Vbeta and 13 Jbeta primers. The method was immunoSEQ multiplex PCR; TCRdb's version includes in-frame clones alone and lacks a portion of them. The table has 69,000 or so clones, approximately 80% seen once; the top ten hold over 2.5%. General observations from the study: The CMV antigen specificity of a few CMV-associated chains was confirmed through in vitro analysis.

What was sequenced was PBMCs. This receptor was identified in a man younger than 35 in good health and CMV-seronegative. The V and J genes are TRBV6-1 and TRBJ2-5, with D perhaps matching TRBD2 (5 bases). CDR3 amino acids: CASLRGTQYF. CDR3 DNA sequence: TGTGCCAGCCTCCGGGGGACCCAGTACTTC.